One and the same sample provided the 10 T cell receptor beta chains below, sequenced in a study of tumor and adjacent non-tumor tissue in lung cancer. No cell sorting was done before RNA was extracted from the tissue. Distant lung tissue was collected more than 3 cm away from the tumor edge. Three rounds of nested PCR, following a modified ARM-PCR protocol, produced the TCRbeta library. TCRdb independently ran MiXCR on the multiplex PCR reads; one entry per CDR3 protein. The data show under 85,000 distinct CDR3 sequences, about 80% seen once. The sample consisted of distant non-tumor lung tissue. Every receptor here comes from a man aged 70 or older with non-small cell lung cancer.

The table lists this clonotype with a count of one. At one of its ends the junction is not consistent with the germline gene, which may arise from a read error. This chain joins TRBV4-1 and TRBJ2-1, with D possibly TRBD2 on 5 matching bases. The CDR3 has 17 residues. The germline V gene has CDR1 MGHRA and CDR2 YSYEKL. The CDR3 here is CASSQDKLVANYIEQLF. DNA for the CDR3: TGCGCCAGCAGCCAAGATAAACTAGTGGCTAACTACATTGAGCAGCTCTTC.

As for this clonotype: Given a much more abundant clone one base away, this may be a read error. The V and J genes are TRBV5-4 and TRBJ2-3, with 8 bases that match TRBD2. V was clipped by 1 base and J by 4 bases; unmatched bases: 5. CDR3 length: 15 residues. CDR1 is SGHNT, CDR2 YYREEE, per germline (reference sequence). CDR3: CASSLRGGRADTQYF. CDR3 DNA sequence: TGTGCCAGCAGCTTGCGGGGGGGCCGGGCAGATACGCAGTATTTT.

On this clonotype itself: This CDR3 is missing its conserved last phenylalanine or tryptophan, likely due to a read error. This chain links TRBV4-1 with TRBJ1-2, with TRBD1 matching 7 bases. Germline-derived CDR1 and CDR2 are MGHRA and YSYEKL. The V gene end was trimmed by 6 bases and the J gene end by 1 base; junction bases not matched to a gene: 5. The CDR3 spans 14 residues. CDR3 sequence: CASSSGTDNYGYTL. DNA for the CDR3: TGCGCCAGCAGTTCCGGGACAGATAACTATGGCTACACCTTG.

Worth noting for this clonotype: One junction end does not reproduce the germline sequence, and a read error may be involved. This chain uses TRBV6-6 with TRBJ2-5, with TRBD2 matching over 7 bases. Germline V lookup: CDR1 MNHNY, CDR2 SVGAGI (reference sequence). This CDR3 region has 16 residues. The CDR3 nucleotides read TGTGCCAGCAGTTACCCTGAGGCTAGCGGACAAGAGACCCAGTATTTC. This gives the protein CASSYPEASGQETQYF.

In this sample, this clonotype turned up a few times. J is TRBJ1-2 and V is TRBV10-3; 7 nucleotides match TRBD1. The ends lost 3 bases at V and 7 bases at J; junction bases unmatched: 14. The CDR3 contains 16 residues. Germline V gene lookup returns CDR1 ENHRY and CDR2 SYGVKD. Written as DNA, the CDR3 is TGTGCCATCAGTGAAGGGACAGAGCGTCTATCTCCTGGCTACACCTTC. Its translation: CAISEGTERLSPGYTF.

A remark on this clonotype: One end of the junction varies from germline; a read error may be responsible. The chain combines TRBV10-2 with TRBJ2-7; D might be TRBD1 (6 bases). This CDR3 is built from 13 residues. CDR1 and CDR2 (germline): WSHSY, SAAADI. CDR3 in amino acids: CASRTGQSCELYF. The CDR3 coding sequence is TGCGCCAGCAGGACAGGCCAATCATGCGAGCTGTACTTC.

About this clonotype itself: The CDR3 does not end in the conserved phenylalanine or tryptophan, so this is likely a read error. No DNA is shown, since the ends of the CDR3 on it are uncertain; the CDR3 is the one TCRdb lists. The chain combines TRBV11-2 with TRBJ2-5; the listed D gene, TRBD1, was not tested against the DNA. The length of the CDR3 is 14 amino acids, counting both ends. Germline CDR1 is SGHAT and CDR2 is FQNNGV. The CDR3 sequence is CASSLDRGGEAQYY.

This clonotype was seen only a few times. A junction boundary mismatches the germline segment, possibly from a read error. The CDR3 sequence is CASNTGNKHFF. The CDR3 bases are TGTGCCAGTAATACCGGGAATAAGCACTTCTTC. V is TRBV6-5 and J is TRBJ2-1, with D perhaps TRBD2 (5 bases). The CDR3 has 11 amino acids. Germline assignment: CDR1 MNHEY and CDR2 SVGAGI.

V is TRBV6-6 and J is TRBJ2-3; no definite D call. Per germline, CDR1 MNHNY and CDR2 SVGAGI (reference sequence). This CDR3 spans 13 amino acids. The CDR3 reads CESSYSLADTQYF. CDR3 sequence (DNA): TGTGAAAGCAGTTACTCGCTTGCAGATACGCAGTATTTT.

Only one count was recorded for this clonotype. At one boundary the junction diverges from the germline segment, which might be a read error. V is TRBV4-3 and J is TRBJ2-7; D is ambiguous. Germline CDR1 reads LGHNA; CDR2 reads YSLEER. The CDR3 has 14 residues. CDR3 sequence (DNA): TGCGCCAGCAGCCAAGAGCAGGCCTTCTACAAGCAGTACTTC. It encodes CASSQEQAFYKQYF.